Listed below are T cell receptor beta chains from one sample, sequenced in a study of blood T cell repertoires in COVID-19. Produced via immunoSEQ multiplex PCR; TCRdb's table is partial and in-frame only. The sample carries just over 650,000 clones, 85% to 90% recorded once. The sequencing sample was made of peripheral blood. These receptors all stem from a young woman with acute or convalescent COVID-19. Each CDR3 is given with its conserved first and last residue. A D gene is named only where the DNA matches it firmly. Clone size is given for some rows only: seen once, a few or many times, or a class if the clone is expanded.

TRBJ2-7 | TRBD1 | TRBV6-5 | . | CASSSRDRGNEQYF | TGTGCCAGCAGTAGCCGGGACAGGGGAAACGAGCAGTACTTC
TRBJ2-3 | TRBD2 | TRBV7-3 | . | CASSSSSGGTDTQYF | TGTGCCAGCAGCTCATCCTCGGGGGGGACAGATACGCAGTATTTT
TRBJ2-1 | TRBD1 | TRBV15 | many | CATSTLGTVDNEQFF | TGTGCCACCAGCACGCTCGGGACAGTTGACAATGAGCAGTTCTTC
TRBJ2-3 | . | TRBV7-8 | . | CASSLRRAGTTDTQYF | TGTGCCAGCAGCTTAAGAAGGGCGGGGACCACAGATACGCAGTATTTT
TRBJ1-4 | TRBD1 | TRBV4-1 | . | CASSQEGTGTFGVKLFF | TGCGCCAGCAGCCAAGAAGGGACAGGGACCTTCGGTGTAAAACTGTTTTTT
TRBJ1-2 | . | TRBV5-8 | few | CASTSGLRYGYTF | TGTGCCAGCACCTCGGGGTTGCGCTATGGCTACACCTTC
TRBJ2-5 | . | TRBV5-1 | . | CASSREGDLETQYF | TGCGCCAGCAGCCGCGAAGGGGACTTGGAGACCCAGTACTTC
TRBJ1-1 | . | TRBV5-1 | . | CASRRTGHLNTFF | TGCGCCAGCAGGCGAACGGGACACTTAAATACTTTCTTT
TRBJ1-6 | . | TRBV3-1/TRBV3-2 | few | CASSPLIRGDNSPLHF | TGTGCCAGCAGCCCTTTGATCAGGGGAGATAATTCACCCCTCCACTTT
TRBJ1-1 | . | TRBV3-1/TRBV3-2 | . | CASSLNQGLLNTEAFF | TGTGCCAGCAGCCTTAATCAGGGTTTATTGAACACTGAAGCTTTCTTT
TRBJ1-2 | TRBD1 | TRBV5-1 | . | CASSPGGQGGGYTF | TGCGCCAGCAGCCCGGGGGGACAGGGAGGAGGATACACCTTC
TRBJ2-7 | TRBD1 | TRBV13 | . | CASRNGGQGHYEQYF | TGTGCCAGCAGAAACGGGGGACAGGGGCATTACGAGCAGTACTTC
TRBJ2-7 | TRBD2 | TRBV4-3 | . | CASSPYSTSGVISYEQYF | TGCGCCAGCAGCCCATACTCGACTAGCGGGGTTATCTCCTACGAGCAGTACTTC
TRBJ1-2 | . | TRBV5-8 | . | CASSGGTPYGYTF | TGTGCCAGCAGCGGAGGGACCCCATATGGCTACACCTTC
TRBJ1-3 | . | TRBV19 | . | CASLRVGGGNTIYF | TGTGCCAGCCTTAGAGTAGGCGGAGGGAACACCATATATTTT
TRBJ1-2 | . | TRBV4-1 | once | CASSQVNLVQDSGGYTF | TGCGCCAGCAGCCAAGTTAATCTTGTACAGGATTCTGGTGGCTACACCTTC
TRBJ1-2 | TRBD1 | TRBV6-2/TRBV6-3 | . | CASSFSPGQGAEGYGYTF | TGTGCCAGCAGTTTCTCCCCGGGACAGGGGGCGGAGGGCTATGGCTACACCTTC
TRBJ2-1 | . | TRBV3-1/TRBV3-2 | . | CASSPDRREPFF | TGTGCCAGCAGCCCCGACCGGAGGGAGCCGTTCTTC
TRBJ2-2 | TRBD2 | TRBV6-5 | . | CASTPAAGGPGELFF | TGTGCCAGCACCCCGGCTGCGGGGGGGCCAGGGGAGCTGTTTTTT
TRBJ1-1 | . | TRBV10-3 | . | CAISEFTGKDTEAFF | TGTGCCATCAGTGAGTTTACGGGGAAGGACACTGAAGCTTTCTTT
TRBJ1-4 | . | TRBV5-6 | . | CASSLVDRDEKLFF | TGTGCCAGCAGCTTGGTCGACCGGGATGAAAAACTGTTTTTT
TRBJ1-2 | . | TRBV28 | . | CASSLIVQGLYGYTF | TGTGCCAGCAGTTTAATCGTGCAGGGACTCTATGGCTACACCTTC
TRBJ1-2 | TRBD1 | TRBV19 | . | CASTTGGTGSGYTF | TGTGCCAGTACTACGGGGGGGACAGGGAGCGGCTACACCTTC
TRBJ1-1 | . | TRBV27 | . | CASSLGGNTEAFF | TGTGCCAGCAGTTTGGGGGGGAACACTGAAGCTTTCTTT
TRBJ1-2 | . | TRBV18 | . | CASSPGDYGYTF | TGTGCCAGCTCACCGGGAGACTATGGCTACACCTTC
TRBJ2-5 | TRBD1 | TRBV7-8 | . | CASNRDRGLRETQYF | TGTGCCAGCAACCGGGACAGGGGGCTTCGGGAGACCCAGTACTTC
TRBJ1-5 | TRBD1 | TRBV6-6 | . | CASSLLGQGSFQPQHF | TGTGCCAGCAGCCTTTTGGGACAGGGAAGTTTCCAGCCCCAGCATTTT
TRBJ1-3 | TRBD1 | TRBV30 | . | CAWSGTGAGNTIYF | TGTGCCTGGAGTGGGACAGGGGCTGGAAACACCATATATTTT
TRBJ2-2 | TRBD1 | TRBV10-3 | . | CASATGENTGELFF | TGTGCCTCGGCAACAGGGGAAAACACCGGGGAGCTGTTTTTT
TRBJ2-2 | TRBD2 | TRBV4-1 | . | CASSQGFGTSATGELFF | TGCGCCAGCAGCCAAGGCTTCGGGACTAGCGCGACCGGGGAGCTGTTTTTT
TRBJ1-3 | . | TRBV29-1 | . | CSVASRLGNTIYF | TGCAGCGTTGCCAGCAGGCTTGGAAACACCATATATTTT
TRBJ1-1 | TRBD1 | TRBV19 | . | CASSVRGELNTEAFF | TGTGCCAGTAGTGTCAGGGGGGAACTGAACACTGAAGCTTTCTTT
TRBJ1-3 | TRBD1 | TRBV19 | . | CASTQGAPGNTIYF | TGTGCCAGTACCCAGGGGGCTCCTGGAAACACCATATATTTT
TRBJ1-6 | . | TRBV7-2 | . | CASSSGGTGSPLHF | TGTGCCAGCAGCTCCGGGGGTACTGGTTCACCCCTCCACTTT
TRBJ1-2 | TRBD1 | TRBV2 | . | CASSVPGQGMNYGYTF | TGTGCCAGCAGTGTCCCGGGACAGGGAATGAACTATGGCTACACCTTC
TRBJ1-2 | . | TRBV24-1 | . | CATSHSNYGYTF | TGTGCCACCAGCCACAGTAACTATGGCTACACCTTC